This T cell receptor (beta chain) was obtained from a study of STAT3 mutations in large granular lymphocyte leukemia. Whole-study results and caveats: At least one immunodominant TCR beta clonotype appeared in every T-cell large granular lymphocyte leukemia patient. In about 35% of the 18 patients, new TCR clonotypes emerged after therapy. Clonal expansion was inferred from other time points because no sample existed at each clone's first appearance.

Germline-derived CDR1 and CDR2 are SEHNR and FQNEAQ (reference sequence). The CDR3 is 15 residues long. Unmatched junction bases numbered 6, after V lost 3 bases and J lost 5 bases. Only one count was recorded for this clone. Its antigen is currently unknown. About 40,000 productive templates were obtained per sample on average. Generated by immunoSEQ multiplex PCR, the TCRdb table keeps only in-frame clones and is missing some. The table lists around 7,800 clones, around 91% of them singletons, with 40% to 55% in the top ten. The chain recombines TRBV7-9 with TRBJ2-5, with 10 bases matching TRBD1. The source of this sequence is a man aged 45 to 65 with T-cell large granular lymphocyte leukemia. Some clones in this sample may be carry-over from other donors' samples. Sequencing was performed on peripheral blood mononuclear cells. CDR3 coding DNA: TGTGCCAGCAGCTTGCCCGACAGGGGGCTTGAGACCCAGTACTTC. This translates into CASSLPDRGLETQYF.